These 21 T cell receptor beta chains originate from one sample sequenced in a study of radiotherapy plus CTLA-4 blockade in lung cancer. Using immunoSEQ multiplex PCR, the repertoire was profiled, and TCRdb retains in-frame clones only, with some absent. This table has more than 80,000 clones, under 90% appearing once. Sequenced material: peripheral blood, taken from a patient treated with radiotherapy plus ipilimumab. These TCRs come from a human donor with non-small cell lung cancer that progressed on radiotherapy plus ipilimumab. Some clones in this sample may be carry-over from other donors' samples.

The chain recombines TRBV19 with TRBJ1-4, with D perhaps TRBD1 (6 bases). Germline values: CDR1 LNHDA, CDR2 SQIVND (reference sequence). V lost 5 bases and J lost 5, with 18 bases in between. The CDR3 sequence is 16 residues long. CDR3 nucleotides: TGTGCCAGTAGTCTCCGAACAGGGTGGCTGAATGAAAAACTGTTTTTT. The encoded protein is CASSLRTGWLNEKLFF.

The chain combines TRBV19 with TRBJ2-1; 10 nucleotides match TRBD2. Trimming removed 6 bases from V and 7 bases from J; junction bases left unmatched: 9. This CDR3 spans 15 amino acids. Germline V CDR1 and CDR2: LNHDA, SQIVND (reference sequence). CDR3 sequence: CASSNLAGAVNEQFF. CDR3 sequence (DNA): TGTGCCAGTAGCAACCTAGCGGGGGCGGTTAATGAGCAGTTCTTC.

Only one count was recorded for this clone. The chain recombines TRBV6-4 with TRBJ1-6; D possibly corresponds to TRBD1 (6 bases). The CDR3 sequence is 15 residues long. V was pared by 4 bases and J by 6 bases, with 13 bases between. The germline V gene has CDR1 MRHNA and CDR2 SNTAGT. The CDR3 DNA is TGTGCCAGCAGTGCACAGGGATTGGGTAATTCACCCCTCCACTTT. Its translation is CASSAQGLGNSPLHF.

The chain carries TRBV9 and TRBJ2-7; TRBD1 aligns across 7 bases. CDR1 is SGDLS, CDR2 YYNGEE, per germline. Unmatched junction bases numbered 11, after V lost 4 bases and J lost 4 bases. CDR3 size: 15 residues. CDR3 in amino acids: CASSPTLGTVYEQYF. The CDR3 nucleotides read TGTGCCAGCAGCCCAACCCTCGGGACAGTATACGAGCAGTACTTC.

The CDR3 DNA reads as TGCGCCAGCAGTAGGAGGGAGGGTCAGCCCCAGCATTTT. It encodes CASSRREGQPQHF. The chain employs TRBV10-2 and TRBJ1-5; D gene unclear. Deletions cut 5 bases from V and 6 bases from J, with 11 bases between. The CDR3 loop spans 13 amino acids. The V gene's germline CDR1 is WSHSY and CDR2 SAAADI.

The CDR3 loop reads CASSSLQGAGELFF. The CDR3 nucleotides are TGTGCCAGCAGCTCCCTACAGGGGGCCGGGGAGCTGTTTTTT. The chain links TRBV7-2 to TRBJ2-2; 8 bases are shared with TRBD1. Germline V CDR1 and CDR2: SGHTA, FQGNSA. V gave up 4 bases and J gave up 6 bases; unmatched junction bases: 4. There are 14 residues in the CDR3.

J is TRBJ2-1 and V is TRBV11-2; perhaps TRBD1 as D (6 bases). The V and J ends lost 5 bases and 3 bases respectively, with 17 bases between them. Germline-derived CDR1 and CDR2 are SGHAT and FQNNGV. The CDR3 has 16 amino acids. CDR3 DNA sequence: TGTGCCAGCAGCGTAACGACAGGTTGGAACTACAATGAGCAGTTCTTC. This codes for CASSVTTGWNYNEQFF.

This clone has more than one count but fewer than ten. The chain uses TRBV19 and TRBJ2-2, with TRBD1 matching over 12 bases. Germline V gives CDR1 LNHDA, CDR2 SQIVND (reference sequence). J gave up 5 bases and V 10 bases, and 11 bases lay outside the gene matches. This CDR3 spans 16 amino acids. In nucleotides, the CDR3 is TGTGCCACTCTTATGGGACAGGGGGCGAGTACCGGGGAGCTGTTTTTT. Translation: CATLMGQGASTGELFF.

This chain joins TRBV7-2 and TRBJ1-1; 8 bases are a match to TRBD1. V lost 4 bases and J lost 0; bases outside the gene matches: 13. CDR3 length equals 18 residues. Per the germline V gene, CDR1 is SGHTA and CDR2 is FQGNSA. The CDR3 coding sequence is TGTGCCAGCAGCTCCAACAGGGGGGCCCCCGGCTTGAACACTGAAGCTTTCTTT. Its translation: CASSSNRGAPGLNTEAFF.

J is TRBJ1-2 and V is TRBV6-1; 8 bases map to TRBD1. J was trimmed by 4 bases and V by 6 bases; bases with no gene match: 7. CDR1 MNHNS and CDR2 SASEGT come from the germline V gene. The CDR3 sequence is 14 residues long. Here the CDR3 reads CASRVDRDAYGYTF. Written as DNA, the CDR3 is TGTGCCAGCAGGGTGGACAGGGACGCCTATGGCTACACCTTC.

The chain uses TRBV2 and TRBJ2-7; the D gene could be TRBD1 or TRBD2 (6 bases each). The V gene lost 5 bases and the J gene lost 9 bases, with 17 bases spanning the gap. There are 13 residues in the CDR3. Germline V gene lookup returns CDR1 SNHLY and CDR2 FYNNEI. CDR3 bases: TGTGCCAGCAGTCCAGAGGGGGGTTTGGGGCAGTACTTC. It codes for CASSPEGGLGQYF. Based on the CDR3 plus reference TRBV2 and TRBJ2-7, the full variable domain is EPEVTQTPSHQVTQMGQEVILRCVPISNHLYFYWYRQILGQKVEFLVSFYNNEISEKSEIFDDQFSVERPDGSNFTLKIRSTKLEDSAMYFCASSPEGGLGQYFGPGTRLTVT.

The V and J genes are TRBV5-1 and TRBJ1-2; 8 nucleotides agree with TRBD1. J was trimmed by 5 bases and V by 0 bases; bases with no gene match: 3. This CDR3 has 14 amino acids. Germline CDR1 reads SGHRS; CDR2 reads YFSETQ. The CDR3: CASSLGGQGYGYTF. In DNA, the CDR3 is TGCGCCAGCAGCTTGGGAGGACAGGGTTATGGCTACACCTTC.

The chain is built from TRBV28 and TRBJ1-6, with D perhaps matching TRBD1 (6 bases). This CDR3 is 15 amino acids long. The germline V and J ends were trimmed by 4 bases and 9 bases, with 16 bases remaining between them. Germline CDR1 is MDHEN and CDR2 is SYDVKM. The CDR3 region is CASSSLEAGVSPLHF. CDR3 sequence (DNA): TGTGCCAGCAGTTCCTTGGAGGCAGGGGTTTCACCCCTCCACTTT.

The chain uses TRBV4-2 and TRBJ2-5; D may correspond to TRBD1 or TRBD2 (6 bases each). Trimming cost V 4 bases and J 1 base, with 16 bases left between them. The CDR3 is made up of 16 amino acids. The germline V gene encodes CDR1 LGHNA and CDR2 YNFKEQ. CDR3 coding DNA: TGTGCCAGCAGCCTACAAGAGGGGGGTTTCCAAGAGACCCAGTACTTC. It specifies CASSLQEGGFQETQYF.

This clone came up a few times. The chain joins TRBV28 to TRBJ1-2; perhaps TRBD1 as D (5 bases). Trimming removed 4 bases from V and 3 bases from J, with 18 bases in between. The CDR3 spans 16 residues. Germline V CDR1 and CDR2: MDHEN, SYDVKM. CDR3 nucleotide sequence: TGTGCCAGCAGTTCCGTTGGGGCCGGCGTTTACTATGGCTACACCTTC. Residues: CASSSVGAGVYYGYTF.

V usage is TRBV6-1 and J usage is TRBJ2-1; no clear D gene. The CDR3 covers 12 residues. The germline gives CDR1 MNHNS, CDR2 SASEGT. V lost 2 bases and J 15 bases, leaving 14 bases between the germline ends. The CDR3 sequence: CASSEPALLRFF. CDR3 nucleotide sequence: TGTGCCAGCAGTGAACCCGCCCTATTGCGGTTCTTC.

The CDR3 is CASSLGGFPSEQYF. In DNA form, the CDR3 reads TGTGCCAGCAGCTTAGGGGGGTTCCCGTCCGAGCAGTACTTC. The chain uses TRBV7-6 and TRBJ2-7; perhaps D is TRBD1 or TRBD2 (5 bases each). Trimming took 1 base from V and 6 from J, leaving 13 bases between them. Germline V gives CDR1 SGHVS, CDR2 FNYEAQ. The CDR3 has 14 amino acids.

The V call is TRBV2, the J call TRBJ2-2, with TRBD1 as a possible D gene (5 bases). Germline V gene sequence: CDR1 SNHLY, CDR2 FYNNEI. The CDR3 totals 14 residues. Trimming took off 7 bases at V and 5 bases at J, with 14 bases between the two ends. The chain's CDR3 is CASKGLQPTGELFF. The CDR3 DNA reads TGTGCCAGCAAGGGGCTTCAGCCAACCGGGGAGCTGTTTTTT.

This clone has only one observation. The chain has TRBV13 and TRBJ1-1, with D possibly being TRBD1 (6 bases). This CDR3 is 13 amino acids long. Trimming shortened V by 5 bases and J by 8 bases, and 15 bases separated the two germline ends. CDR1 is PRHDT and CDR2 is FYEKMQ in the germline V gene (reference sequence). The CDR3: CASSIAYGQEAFF. The CDR3 coding sequence is TGTGCCAGCAGCATTGCTTATGGACAGGAAGCTTTCTTT.

The V gene is TRBV7-2, the J gene TRBJ1-3; 8 bases agree with TRBD1. The CDR3 runs 15 residues. Germline values: CDR1 SGHTA, CDR2 FQGNSA. The J segment lost 2 bases and the V segment lost 3 bases, leaving 3 bases of the junction unmatched. CDR3 sequence (DNA): TGTGCCAGCAGCTTCCCGACAGGGGCTGGAAACACCATATATTTT. Protein product: CASSFPTGAGNTIYF.

A single count supports this clone. The V and J genes are TRBV4-3 and TRBJ1-6; D call uncertain. The CDR3 covers 17 residues. The germline CDR1 and CDR2 sequences are LGHNA and YSLEER. Trimming shortened V by 0 bases and J by 7 bases, and 16 bases separated the two germline ends. The CDR3 loop reads CASSQDLLGWRNSPLHF. The CDR3, as DNA: TGCGCCAGCAGCCAAGATTTACTGGGGTGGCGGAATTCACCCCTCCACTTT.